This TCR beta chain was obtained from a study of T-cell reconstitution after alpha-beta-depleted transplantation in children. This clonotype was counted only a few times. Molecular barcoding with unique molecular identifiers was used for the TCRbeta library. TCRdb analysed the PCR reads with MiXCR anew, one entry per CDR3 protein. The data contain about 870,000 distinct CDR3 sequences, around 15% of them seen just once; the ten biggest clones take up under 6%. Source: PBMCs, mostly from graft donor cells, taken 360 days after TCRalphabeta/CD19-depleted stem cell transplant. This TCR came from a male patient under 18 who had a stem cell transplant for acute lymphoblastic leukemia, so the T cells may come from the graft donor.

The CDR3: CASSVGLGYNEQFF. The CDR3 DNA follows: TGTGCCAGCTCCGTGGGACTAGGGTACAATGAGCAGTTCTTC. The genes are TRBV11-2 and TRBJ2-1; 8 positions match TRBD2. V was pared by 8 bases and J by 4 bases, with 7 bases of the junction left unmatched. From germline, CDR1 is SGHAT and CDR2 FQNNGV. The CDR3 covers 14 residues.